A selection of T cell receptor beta chains follows, all from one sample in a study of T cell responses to AZD1222 COVID-19 vaccine. Data came from immunoSEQ multiplex PCR; TCRdb stores just in-frame clones and leaves some out. This sample yields about 260,000 clones, of which over 85% are seen a single time; 0.5% to 0.65% belongs to the top ten. The input for sequencing was peripheral blood, taken on day 0 of AZD1222 vaccination. These receptors were taken from an adult in good health. CDR3s include the opening cysteine and the closing phenylalanine or tryptophan. Each record gives: CDR3 length, V gene, D gene, clone size, J gene, CDR3 protein, CDR3 DNA. A D gene is named only where the DNA matches it firmly. The size field is filled for only some rows; it gives once, few, many or a size class.

>16|TRBV4-2|TRBD1|-|TRBJ1-1
CASSQEPGQGGSEAFF
TGTGCCAGCAGCCAAGAGCCCGGACAGGGCGGGTCTGAAGCTTTCTTT
>13|TRBV20-1|TRBD1|-|TRBJ1-4
CSASGGTVEKLFF
TGCAGTGCTAGTGGGGGGACAGTCGAAAAACTGTTTTTT
>14|TRBV9|-|-|TRBJ1-2
CASSVGQGPYGYTF
TGTGCCAGCAGCGTAGGCCAGGGTCCCTATGGCTACACCTTC
>16|TRBV5-4|-|once|TRBJ2-2
CASGRQGAVNTGELFF
TGTGCCAGCGGGCGGCAGGGCGCGGTGAACACCGGGGAGCTGTTTTTT
>18|TRBV11-3|TRBD2|-|TRBJ2-1
CASSLLPPTSGSYNEQFF
TGTGCCAGCAGCCTACTCCCGCCCACTAGCGGCTCCTACAATGAGCAGTTCTTC
>18|TRBV21-1|-|-|TRBJ2-7
CASNNSRGQEHSSYEQYF
TGTGCCAGCAACAACAGTCGGGGACAGGAACATTCCTCCTACGAGCAGTACTTC
>13|TRBV29-1|TRBD2|-|TRBJ2-1
CSGPGLAGREQFF
TGCAGCGGACCGGGACTAGCGGGGAGGGAGCAGTTCTTC
>12|TRBV25-1|TRBD1|-|TRBJ2-1
CASSGLDRGQFF
TGTGCCAGCAGTGGGCTGGACAGGGGGCAGTTCTTC
>13|TRBV6-5|-|-|TRBJ1-5
CASSPVGGQPQHF
TGTGCCAGCAGTCCCGTAGGGGGACAGCCCCAGCATTTT
>11|TRBV7-9|-|-|TRBJ1-1
CASSLGTEAFF
TGTGCCAGCAGCTTAGGGACTGAAGCTTTCTTT